Following are 23 T cell receptor beta chains from one sample sequenced in a study of T cell responses to AZD1222 COVID-19 vaccine. Measured with immunoSEQ multiplex PCR; TCRdb has only the in-frame clones, and not every one. This table holds 140,000 or so clones, roughly 86% found once. The material sequenced was peripheral blood, taken 28 days after the second AZD1222 dose. The receptors were gathered from an adult who received the AZD1222 COVID-19 vaccine.

The rearrangement joins TRBV7-9 to TRBJ1-2, with TRBD1 matching over 7 bases. Germline CDR1 SEHNR, CDR2 FQNEAQ (reference sequence). Trimming took 1 base from V and 4 from J; bases not matched to a gene: 6. This CDR3 is 15 amino acids long. CDR3 in DNA: TGTGCCAGCAGCTTAGGGGCAGGGGGGGCCTATGGCTACACCTTC. Translated, it gives CASSLGAGGAYGYTF.

V is TRBV28 and J is TRBJ1-4; maybe TRBD1 (6 bases). CDR1 and CDR2 (germline): MDHEN, SYDVKM. The CDR3 contains 15 residues. The germline V and J ends were trimmed by 1 base and 4 bases, with 10 bases remaining between them. The CDR3 is CASSLFDRSNEKLFF. The CDR3 bases are TGTGCCAGCAGTTTATTCGACAGGAGTAATGAAAAACTGTTTTTT.

The rearrangement joins TRBV25-1 to TRBJ1-2; tentatively, D is TRBD1 (6 bases). CDR3 length: 11 residues. V lost 4 bases and J lost 8, with 8 bases in between. Per germline, CDR1 MGHDK and CDR2 SYGVNS. CDR3 in amino acids: CASSAQGGYTF. CDR3 bases: TGTGCCAGCAGTGCACAGGGCGGCTACACCTTC.

This clone was observed a handful of times. V and J are TRBV3-1 (or the pseudogene TRBV3-2) and TRBJ1-3, with 7 bases that match TRBD1. This CDR3 comprises 14 residues. J gave up 0 bases and V 4 bases, and 0 bases lay outside the gene matches. Germline CDR1 and CDR2: LGHDT and YNNKEL (reference sequence). Here the CDR3 reads CASSRQGSGNTIYF. CDR3 DNA: TGTGCCAGCAGCCGACAGGGCTCTGGAAACACCATATATTTT.

The CDR3 loop reads CASSSAGNEQFF. CDR3 DNA: TGCGCCAGCAGCTCCGCCGGGAATGAGCAGTTCTTC. This rearrangement joins TRBV5-1 to TRBJ2-1, with D unclear. Germline CDR1 is SGHRS and CDR2 is YFSETQ. This CDR3 has 12 residues. V lost 3 bases and J lost 7, with 8 bases in between.

The rearrangement uses TRBV6-2 or TRBV6-3 and TRBJ2-4; 12 positions match TRBD1. The CDR3 spans 16 residues. Losses at the gene ends were 5 bases for V and 6 bases for J; bases not matched to a gene: 8. Germline V gene lookup returns CDR1 MNHEY and CDR2 SVGEGT. The CDR3 sequence is CASSTDRDRGRNIQYF. The CDR3 nucleotides are TGTGCCAGCAGTACTGACCGGGACAGGGGGCGAAACATTCAGTACTTC.

Only one count was recorded for this clone. The V and J genes are TRBV11-3 and TRBJ2-1, with D uncertain. The CDR3 totals 15 residues. V was cut by 4 bases and J by 9 bases, with 19 bases left in between. Looked up from germline, CDR1 is SGHNT and CDR2 is YENEEA. CDR3 coding DNA: TGTGCCAGCAGCTCAAGTCTCCTCAGCGTAGGTGAGCAGTTCTTC. Residues: CASSSSLLSVGEQFF. Combining the CDR3 with reference TRBV11-3 and TRBJ2-1 gives the whole variable domain EAGVVQSPRYKIIEKKQPVAFWCNPISGHNTLYWYLQNLGQGPELLIRYENEEAVDDSQLPKDRFSAERLKGVDSTLKIQPAELGDSAVYLCASSSSLLSVGEQFFGPGTRLTVL.

V gene TRBV5-1 combines with J gene TRBJ2-3, with 8 nucleotides matching TRBD1. Germline trimming cut 4 bases from V and 5 bases from J; bases unmatched to any gene: 6. CDR3 length: 14 amino acids. Germline lookup yields CDR1 SGHRS and CDR2 YFSETQ. The DNA for the CDR3 is TGCGCCAGCAGCCCGGGACAGGCCCAAGATACGCAGTATTTT. Protein product: CASSPGQAQDTQYF.

A single count supports this clone. V is TRBV7-6 and J is TRBJ2-1; 14 nucleotides line up with TRBD2. The V gene's germline CDR1 is SGHVS and CDR2 FNYEAQ. The V and J ends lost 2 bases and 5 bases, in that order; junction bases with no gene match: 14. The CDR3 is 20 residues long. The CDR3 is CASSLTPGLAGARSHNEQFF. DNA of the CDR3: TGTGCCAGCAGCTTAACCCCGGGACTAGCGGGAGCGCGGTCCCACAATGAGCAGTTCTTC.

The CDR3 nucleotides read TGCGCCAGCAGCCACCCCGCAGATACGCAGTATTTT. Residues: CASSHPADTQYF. The rearrangement joins TRBV4-1 to TRBJ2-3; D unresolved. CDR3 length equals 12 residues. Germline-derived CDR1 and CDR2 are MGHRA and YSYEKL. The ends were cut back, 3 bases at V and 4 bases at J, with 5 bases in the middle.

The chain is built from TRBV7-2 and TRBJ2-7; TRBD1 or TRBD2 may be the D gene (5 bases each). The CDR3 spans 14 residues. Germline CDR1 reads SGHTA; CDR2 reads FQGNSA. Deletions cut 7 bases from V and 6 bases from J, with 19 bases between. The CDR3 loop is CASTENSGPSEQYF. The CDR3 region has the DNA TGTGCCAGCACCGAAAACTCGGGGCCCTCCGAGCAGTACTTC.

The chain employs TRBV28 and TRBJ1-1; TRBD1 is a possible D gene (5 bases). This CDR3 has 14 amino acids. Germline CDR1 and CDR2: MDHEN and SYDVKM. The ends were cut back, 10 bases at V and 0 bases at J, with 15 bases in the middle. The DNA of the CDR3 is TGTGCCACCGGGGGGGGGATTATGAACACTGAAGCTTTCTTT. Translation gives CATGGGIMNTEAFF.

The chain uses TRBV11-2 and TRBJ1-1; a possible D gene is TRBD1 (5 bases). Trimming took off 0 bases at V and 8 bases at J, with 10 bases between the two ends. The germline V gene encodes CDR1 SGHAT and CDR2 FQNNGV. The CDR3 is 13 amino acids. DNA of the CDR3: TGTGCCAGCAGCTTAGATGGGGCAGCCGAAGCTTTCTTT. Amino acids: CASSLDGAAEAFF.

In regard to this clone: This likely comes from a read error, as the CDR3 has no conserved phenylalanine or tryptophan at its end. No DNA is shown, since the ends of the CDR3 on it are uncertain; the CDR3 is the one TCRdb lists. The V gene is TRBV6-5, the J gene TRBJ2-7; no check of the table's D call, TRBD1, against the DNA was made. Germline V gives CDR1 MNHEY, CDR2 SVGAGI. The CDR3 region is 11 residues in length, termini included. CDR3 sequence reads: CASSTGTEAVL.

The chain combines TRBV28 with TRBJ1-5; the D is unclear. Trimming removed 4 bases at V and 2 bases at J, with 9 bases between. The CDR3 covers 14 residues. Germline V CDR1 and CDR2: MDHEN, SYDVKM. Written as DNA, the CDR3 is TGTGCCAGCAGTTCGGTGGCGGGCAATCAGCCCCAGCATTTT. Translating it yields CASSSVAGNQPQHF.

V gene TRBV27 combines with J gene TRBJ1-1; a weak D match, TRBD1 (5 bases). CDR1 is MNHEY and CDR2 is SMNVEV in the germline V gene (reference sequence). This CDR3 is built from 15 residues. Trimming pared 6 bases from V and 5 bases from J, leaving 19 bases between. The CDR3 DNA reads TGTGCCAGCAGCCCCCCAAGGGGCGCGGGTACTGAAGCTTTCTTT. Amino acid sequence: CASSPPRGAGTEAFF.

V and J are TRBV4-1 and TRBJ2-5, with 9 bases matching TRBD1. V lost 5 bases, J lost 5 bases, and 9 bases stayed unmatched. This CDR3 comprises 15 residues. Germline-derived CDR1 and CDR2 are MGHRA and YSYEKL. The CDR3 DNA follows: TGCGCCAGCAGCGGTACAGGGGGCGATCCGGAGACCCAGTACTTC. It codes for CASSGTGGDPETQYF.

The V call is TRBV6-5, the J call TRBJ2-3; 11 bases fit TRBD2. In germline, CDR1 is MNHEY, CDR2 SVGAGI. The CDR3 totals 15 residues. The V and J ends lost 5 bases and 2 bases, in that order; junction bases with no gene match: 3. The CDR3 region has the DNA TGTGCCAGCAGTCTAGCGGGGGGCCCCACAGATACGCAGTATTTT. The encoded protein is CASSLAGGPTDTQYF.

The chain combines TRBV4-1 with TRBJ2-5, with 7 bases lining up with TRBD1. The length of the CDR3 is 15 residues. The V and J ends lost 4 bases and 1 base, in that order; junction bases with no gene match: 6. In germline, CDR1 is MGHRA, CDR2 YSYEKL. CDR3 DNA sequence: TGCGCCAGCAGCCCGAGGACAGGCGTCCAAGAGACCCAGTACTTC. Its translation is CASSPRTGVQETQYF.

The chain uses TRBV9 and TRBJ1-3; tentatively, D is TRBD1 (6 bases). The V end lost 3 bases, the J end lost 0 bases, and 13 bases lay between the germline ends. The CDR3 length is 16 residues. CDR1 and CDR2 from the germline V gene are SGDLS and YYNGEE. This chain's CDR3 is CASSAVDRFSGNTIYF. CDR3 coding DNA: TGTGCCAGCAGCGCAGTCGACAGGTTCTCTGGAAACACCATATATTTT.

The J gene is TRBJ1-5, the V gene TRBV3-1 (or the pseudogene TRBV3-2); TRBD1 might be the D (5 bases). The V end lost 5 bases, the J end lost 7 bases, and 15 bases lay between the germline ends. There are 14 residues in the CDR3. Germline CDR1 reads LGHDT; CDR2 reads YNNKEL (reference sequence). CDR3 in amino acids: CASSDSNGDQPQHF. CDR3 DNA: TGTGCCAGCAGCGACAGTAACGGGGACCAGCCCCAGCATTTT.

This chain links TRBV11-2 with TRBJ2-3; TRBD2 matches at 9 bases. V was clipped by 5 bases and J by 3 bases; unmatched bases: 12. The CDR3 extends over 17 amino acids. Germline CDR1 reads SGHAT; CDR2 reads FQNNGV. The CDR3 sequence: CASSRGMAGGRTDTQYF. The CDR3 DNA is TGTGCCAGCAGCCGCGGGATGGCGGGAGGGAGAACAGATACGCAGTATTTT.

The V and J genes are TRBV12-3 or TRBV12-4 and TRBJ2-5; D not resolved. The CDR3 totals 13 residues. V shed 11 bases and J shed 0 bases, with 13 bases lying between them. CDR3 in amino acids: CALGYTYQETQYF. As DNA, the CDR3 is TGTGCCCTGGGATATACGTACCAAGAGACCCAGTACTTC.